This T cell receptor beta chain was obtained from a study of Graves' ophthalmopathy and Graves' hyperthyroidism. About the research overall: At the time of initial diagnosis and before any treatment, peripheral blood was collected. Findings and limits, study-wide: Most thyroid clonotypes with frequency above 0.001 were detected in blood too.

CDR1 and CDR2 (germline): SGHRS, YFSETQ. This CDR3 region has 11 residues. PBMCs were isolated by Ficoll-Paque density gradient centrifugation, using 7.5 to 10 ml of fresh peripheral blood as the starting material. Investigators amplified TCR beta CDR3 regions from RNA transcripts. The first-round RT-PCR employed HTBI primers together with the Qiagen OneStep RT-PCR kit. A multiplex PCR was then performed as the second round. TCRdb processed the multiplex PCR reads anew with MiXCR; each CDR3 protein has one entry. The sample carries 350,000 to 450,000 distinct CDR3 sequences, around 16% recorded once. A note on this clonotype: Its specificity is not known. Sequence at one end of the junction differs from germline and may be a read error.

The sequenced material came from peripheral blood. The sequence was collected from a woman younger than 35 with Graves' ophthalmopathy. The chain couples TRBV5-1 to TRBJ2-7, with D unresolved. This CDR3 is CASSFGGERYF. Written as DNA, the CDR3 is TGCGCCAGCAGCTTTGGCGGCGAGCGGTACTTC.